A selection of T cell receptor beta chains follows, all from one sample in a study of cytomegalovirus exposure and HLA in healthy donors. Here immunoSEQ multiplex PCR was the method, and the copy in TCRdb shows in-frame clones only, minus some. Of approximately 22,000 clones listed, over 65% are singletons. The sequencing sample was made of PBMCs. The source is a man aged 55 to 70 in good health and CMV-seronegative. The CDR3 runs from the conserved cysteine through the conserved F or W. D genes are given only for firm matches. Clone size is stated in some rows and not others, as once, few, many or a class when expanded.

TRBV4-3,.,TRBJ2-4,.,CASSQEPAARGNIQYF,TGCGCCAGCAGCCAAGAACCGGCCGCCCGAGGAAACATTCAGTACTTC
TRBV28,.,TRBJ2-7,.,CASSSTRGAWKQYF,TGTGCCAGCAGTTCTACCCGTGGAGCCTGGAAGCAGTACTTC
TRBV2,.,TRBJ1-2,TRBD1,CASSPQTGGYGYTF,TGTGCCAGCAGTCCTCAGACAGGGGGCTATGGCTACACCTTC
TRBV11-3,.,TRBJ1-1,TRBD1,CASSTRTGQAFF,TGTGCCAGCAGCACCCGGACAGGGCAGGCTTTCTTT
TRBV7-3,.,TRBJ2-2,TRBD1,CASSLRGYRPGTGELFF,TGTGCCAGCAGCCTCAGGGGGTACAGGCCAGGGACCGGGGAGCTGTTTTTT
TRBV4-1,.,TRBJ2-5,.,CASSPRAWGDETQYF,TGCGCCAGCAGCCCACGAGCGTGGGGGGACGAGACCCAGTACTTC
TRBV7-8,.,TRBJ2-7,TRBD1,CASSNRRDRAGDEQYF,TGTGCCAGCAGCAACCGAAGGGACAGGGCAGGGGACGAGCAGTACTTC
TRBV9,.,TRBJ1-1,TRBD1,CASSPRDRINTEAFF,TGTGCCAGCAGCCCCCGGGACAGGATTAACACTGAAGCTTTCTTT
TRBV5-1,.,TRBJ2-7,TRBD2,CASSFSAGGREQYF,TGCGCCAGCAGCTTTTCGGCGGGGGGGCGCGAGCAGTACTTC
TRBV5-1,.,TRBJ1-6,TRBD1,CASSPGGRASPLHF,TGCGCCAGCAGCCCAGGGGGACGAGCTTCACCCCTCCACTTT
TRBV6-1,once,TRBJ1-1,TRBD1,CASSAQQGRTEAFF,TGTGCCAGCAGTGCACAACAGGGGCGAACTGAAGCTTTCTTT
TRBV5-1,few,TRBJ1-6,.,CASSFGSSYNSPLHF,TGCGCCAGCAGCTTTGGTAGCTCCTATAATTCACCCCTCCACTTT
TRBV7-2,.,TRBJ2-5,TRBD2,CASSFPLSGMGQETQYF,TGTGCCAGCAGCTTTCCTCTTAGCGGGATGGGGCAAGAGACCCAGTACTTC
TRBV29-1,.,TRBJ2-7,.,CSVIQWPGYEQYF,TGCAGCGTTATACAGTGGCCTGGATACGAGCAGTACTTC
TRBV4-3,.,TRBJ2-3,TRBD2,CASSQDLAGGLFSDTQYF,TGCGCCAGCAGCCAAGATCTGGCGGGAGGACTATTCTCAGATACGCAGTATTTT
TRBV7-6,.,TRBJ2-6,TRBD1,CASRPRDRASGANVLTF,TGTGCCAGCAGGCCCCGGGACAGGGCCTCTGGGGCCAACGTCCTGACTTTC
TRBV7-9,.,TRBJ1-6,.,CSSSYNNSPLHF,TGTTCCAGCAGCTACAATAATTCACCCCTCCACTTT
TRBV7-3,few,TRBJ2-1,.,CASSTSPGGTYNEQFF,TGTGCCAGCAGCACCTCCCCCGGGGGTACCTACAATGAGCAGTTCTTC
TRBV7-9,.,TRBJ2-7,TRBD2,CASSPPGGEQYF,TGTGCCAGCAGCCCCCCGGGGGGCGAGCAGTACTTC
TRBV15,.,TRBJ2-6,.,CATKRGSSGANVLTF,TGTGCCACCAAAAGGGGTAGCTCTGGGGCCAACGTCCTGACTTTC
TRBV7-9,few,TRBJ1-1,.,CASSSPGGGEAFF,TGTGCCAGCAGCTCCCCCGGGGGTGGTGAAGCTTTCTTT
TRBV30,.,TRBJ1-1,.,CAWTGYVNTEAFF,TGTGCCTGGACAGGATACGTGAACACTGAAGCTTTCTTT
TRBV19,.,TRBJ1-5,TRBD1,CASSIMGTANQPQHF,TGTGCCAGTAGTATAATGGGGACAGCCAATCAGCCCCAGCATTTT
TRBV6-6,.,TRBJ1-5,.,CASSYLSTRNQPQHF,TGTGCCAGCAGTTACTTATCGACTCGCAATCAGCCCCAGCATTTT
TRBV29-1,.,TRBJ2-3,.,CSVEPDTDTQYF,TGCAGCGTTGAGCCAGACACAGATACGCAGTATTTT
TRBV7-6,.,TRBJ2-5,.,CASSLVRRGVQETQYF,TGTGCCAGCAGCTTAGTACGGCGGGGAGTCCAAGAGACCCAGTACTTC
TRBV27,.,TRBJ2-1,TRBD1,CASSRGQGVANEQFF,TGTGCCAGCAGCCGAGGACAGGGGGTTGCCAATGAGCAGTTCTTC
TRBV15,.,TRBJ2-1,TRBD2,CATSRPSGRRLNEQFF,TGTGCCACCAGCAGACCAAGCGGGAGAAGGCTTAATGAGCAGTTCTTC
TRBV5-1,.,TRBJ1-5,.,CASSLDHTSNQPQHF,TGCGCCAGCAGCTTGGACCACACAAGCAATCAGCCCCAGCATTTT
TRBV7-2,.,TRBJ2-1,TRBD2,CASSQRAGGSSYNEQFF,TGTGCCAGCAGCCAAAGAGCGGGAGGGAGCTCCTACAATGAGCAGTTCTTC
TRBV6-1,.,TRBJ1-1,TRBD1,CASSEDRTGVTEAFF,TGTGCCAGCAGTGAAGATCGGACAGGGGTCACTGAAGCTTTCTTT
TRBV5-1,.,TRBJ2-7,.,CASSLRERSPYEQYF,TGCGCCAGCAGCTTGCGGGAGCGGAGTCCCTACGAGCAGTACTTC
TRBV5-1,.,TRBJ2-2,TRBD2,CASSERGGNTGELFF,TGCGCCAGCAGCGAGCGGGGAGGGAACACCGGGGAGCTGTTTTTT
TRBV4-2,few,TRBJ1-2,.,CASSQDRGTSLYGYTF,TGTGCCAGCAGCCAAGATCGGGGGACGTCCCTTTATGGCTACACCTTC
TRBV10-2,.,TRBJ2-2,.,CASRFSGDTGELFF,TGCGCCAGCAGGTTTTCAGGGGACACCGGGGAGCTGTTTTTT
TRBV13,.,TRBJ2-7,TRBD2,CASSTTSGGAYEQYF,TGTGCCAGCAGCACCACTAGCGGGGGGGCCTACGAGCAGTACTTC
TRBV28,few,TRBJ2-1,.,CASSLRVEYNEQFF,TGTGCCAGCAGTTTACGCGTTGAATACAATGAGCAGTTCTTC
TRBV2,.,TRBJ2-4,TRBD1,CASKDRGTKNIQYF,TGTGCCAGCAAGGACAGGGGGACCAAAAACATTCAGTACTTC
TRBV11-3,.,TRBJ1-6,.,CASSLGLTSPLHF,TGTGCCAGCAGCTTGGGACTGACTTCACCCCTCCACTTT
TRBV5-1,.,TRBJ1-5,TRBD1,CASSYEQGASQPQHF,TGCGCCAGCAGCTACGAACAGGGGGCGAGTCAGCCCCAGCATTTT
TRBV6-1,.,TRBJ1-5,.,CASSAPQGTSQPQHF,TGTGCCAGCAGTGCCCCACAGGGAACGAGTCAGCCCCAGCATTTT
TRBV19,.,TRBJ1-2,.,CASRKSGGADYGYTF,TGTGCCAGTAGAAAAAGCGGGGGCGCGGACTATGGCTACACCTTC
TRBV6-5,.,TRBJ2-7,TRBD1,CASSSGQGARNEQYF,TGTGCCAGCAGCTCCGGACAGGGGGCGAGAAACGAGCAGTACTTC
TRBV30,.,TRBJ2-5,.,CARTGLGETQYF,TGTGCCAGAACAGGGCTAGGTGAGACCCAGTACTTC
TRBV7-2,.,TRBJ2-7,TRBD1,CASSSRGTGASYEQYF,TGTGCCAGCAGCTCGAGGGGGACAGGGGCCTCCTACGAGCAGTACTTC
TRBV10-3,.,TRBJ2-7,.,CAISEERTYEQYF,TGTGCCATCAGTGAAGAACGTACCTACGAGCAGTACTTC
TRBV15,.,TRBJ1-5,.,CATSRDPRELSNQPQHF,TGTGCCACCAGCAGAGATCCACGGGAGCTTAGCAATCAGCCCCAGCATTTT
TRBV16,.,TRBJ2-1,.,CASSGTGNEQFF,TGTGCCAGCAGCGGGACTGGGAATGAGCAGTTCTTC
TRBV2,.,TRBJ1-2,.,CASKRTGGYTF,TGTGCCAGCAAACGTACCGGGGGCTACACCTTC
TRBV4-3,.,TRBJ2-1,TRBD2,CASSQDLAGEGNEQFF,TGCGCCAGCAGCCAAGATCTCGCGGGAGAGGGCAATGAGCAGTTCTTC
TRBV21-1,few,TRBJ1-4,.,CAWLAGQTNEKLFF,TGTGCCTGGCTAGCGGGACAGACAAATGAAAAACTGTTTTTT
TRBV4-1,once,TRBJ2-3,.,CARSQFQGVGTDTQYF,TGCGCCCGCAGCCAATTCCAGGGTGTGGGAACAGATACGCAGTATTTT